The 6 T cell receptor beta chains below all came from one sample that was sequenced in a study of cytomegalovirus exposure and HLA in healthy donors. The primer mix had 60 Vbeta and 13 Jbeta primers. TCRdb's copy holds only in-frame clones and misses some; the assay was immunoSEQ multiplex PCR. This table has nearly 200,000 clones, roughly 77% appearing once. Sequencing was carried out using PBMCs. All receptors come from a male donor in good health and CMV-seropositive.

The rearrangement joins TRBV11-2 to TRBJ2-1; the D is unclear. CDR1 is SGHAT and CDR2 is FQNNGV in the germline V gene. The CDR3 length is 11 residues. The V and J ends lost 5 bases and 8 bases respectively, with 7 bases between them. CDR3 nucleotide sequence: TGTGCCAGCAGCCCTTTAGATGAGCAGTTCTTC. Translating gives CASSPLDEQFF. Full variable domain (outside the CDR3, taken from reference TRBV11-2 and TRBJ2-1): EAGVAQSPRYKIIEKRQSVAFWCNPISGHATLYWYQQILGQGPKLLIQFQNNGVVDDSQLPKDRFSAERLKGVDSTLKIQPAKLEDSAVYLCASSPLDEQFFGPGTRLTVL.

This clone was picked up one time. The chain combines TRBV4-3 with TRBJ1-6; possibly TRBD1 for D (5 bases). The V end lost 1 base, the J end lost 6 bases, and 13 bases lay between the germline ends. Germline lookup yields CDR1 LGHNA and CDR2 YSLEER. The CDR3 loop spans 16 amino acids. CDR3 DNA sequence: TGCGCCAGCAGCCAAGGGGGGGACTGGCTTAATTCACCCCTCCACTTT. As protein: CASSQGGDWLNSPLHF.

A few counts support this clone. This sequence joins TRBV2 and TRBJ1-3; 7 bases fit TRBD1. This CDR3 spans 12 amino acids. V lost 7 bases to trimming and J lost 8 bases; unmatched junction nucleotides: 5. In germline, CDR1 is SNHLY, CDR2 FYNNEI. The CDR3 DNA reads TGTGCCAGCAATGACAGGGCACACACCATATATTTT. As protein: CASNDRAHTIYF.

DNA of the CDR3: TGTGCCAGCACCTTACTGGGACAGGGAAACAATGAGCAGTTCTTC. It encodes CASTLLGQGNNEQFF. The V and J genes are TRBV6-5 and TRBJ2-1; 9 bases match TRBD1. The V and J ends lost 7 bases and 5 bases, in that order; junction bases with no gene match: 9. In germline, CDR1 is MNHEY, CDR2 SVGAGI. The CDR3 spans 15 residues.

This chain connects TRBV5-1 to TRBJ2-1; TRBD2 matches 16 bases. From germline, CDR1 is SGHRS and CDR2 YFSETQ. The CDR3 is 16 amino acids. Unmatched junction bases numbered 13, after V lost 5 bases and J lost 14 bases. As DNA, the CDR3 is TGCGCCAGCAGACCCGGGACTAGCGGGAGGGCCTTCATGGAGTTCTTC. This codes for CASRPGTSGRAFMEFF.

The chain has TRBV5-1 and TRBJ2-6; D unclear. Trimming left V 3 bases short and J 0 bases short, with 10 bases between. The CDR3 is 16 residues long. CDR1 SGHRS and CDR2 YFSETQ come from the germline V gene. The DNA of the CDR3 is TGCGCCAGCAGCTCAATGGGCTACTCTGGGGCCAACGTCCTGACTTTC. Amino acids: CASSSMGYSGANVLTF.